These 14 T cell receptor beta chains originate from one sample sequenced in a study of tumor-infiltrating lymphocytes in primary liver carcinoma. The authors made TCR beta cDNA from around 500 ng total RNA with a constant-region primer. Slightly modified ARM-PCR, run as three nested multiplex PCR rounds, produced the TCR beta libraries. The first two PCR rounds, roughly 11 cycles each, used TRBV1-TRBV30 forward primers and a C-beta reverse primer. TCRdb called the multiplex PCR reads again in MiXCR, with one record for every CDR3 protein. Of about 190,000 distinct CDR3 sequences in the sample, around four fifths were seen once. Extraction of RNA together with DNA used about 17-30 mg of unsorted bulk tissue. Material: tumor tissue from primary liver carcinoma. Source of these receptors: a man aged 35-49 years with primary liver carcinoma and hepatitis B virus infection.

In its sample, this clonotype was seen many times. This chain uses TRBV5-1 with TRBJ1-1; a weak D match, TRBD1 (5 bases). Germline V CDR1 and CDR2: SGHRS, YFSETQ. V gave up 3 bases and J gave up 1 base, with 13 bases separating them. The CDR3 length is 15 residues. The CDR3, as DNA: TGCGCCAGCAGCTCGGGCGGGGCTAGGAACACTGAAGCTTTCTTT. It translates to CASSSGGARNTEAFF.

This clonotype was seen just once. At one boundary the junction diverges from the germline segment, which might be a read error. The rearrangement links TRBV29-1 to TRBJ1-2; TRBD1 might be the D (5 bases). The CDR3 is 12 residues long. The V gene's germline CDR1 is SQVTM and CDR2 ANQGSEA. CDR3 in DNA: TGCAGCGTTGCGGGGCGGAACTACGGCTACACCTTC. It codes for CSVAGRNYGYTF.

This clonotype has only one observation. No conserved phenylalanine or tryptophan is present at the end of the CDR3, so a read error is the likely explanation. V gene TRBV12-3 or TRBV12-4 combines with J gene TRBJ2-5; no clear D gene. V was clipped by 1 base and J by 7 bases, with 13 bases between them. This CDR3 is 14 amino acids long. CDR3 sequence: CASSLGTASLTQYI. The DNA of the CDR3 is TGTGCCAGCAGTTTAGGAACCGCCTCTCTGACCCAGTACATC.

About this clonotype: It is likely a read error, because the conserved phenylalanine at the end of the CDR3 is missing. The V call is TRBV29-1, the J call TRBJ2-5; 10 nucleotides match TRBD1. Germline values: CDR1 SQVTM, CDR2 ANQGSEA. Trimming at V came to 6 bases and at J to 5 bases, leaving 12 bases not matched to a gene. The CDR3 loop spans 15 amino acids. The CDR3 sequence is CSVRVPGQGTETQYL. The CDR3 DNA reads TGCAGCGTCCGAGTCCCGGGACAGGGGACTGAGACCCAGTACCTC.

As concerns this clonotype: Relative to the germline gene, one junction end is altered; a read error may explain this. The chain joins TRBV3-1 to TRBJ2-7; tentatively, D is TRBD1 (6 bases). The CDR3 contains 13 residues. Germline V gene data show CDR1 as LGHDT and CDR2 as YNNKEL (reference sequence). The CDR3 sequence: CANSQAGPGEQNF. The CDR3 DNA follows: TGTGCCAACAGCCAAGCAGGACCAGGGGAGCAGAACTTC.

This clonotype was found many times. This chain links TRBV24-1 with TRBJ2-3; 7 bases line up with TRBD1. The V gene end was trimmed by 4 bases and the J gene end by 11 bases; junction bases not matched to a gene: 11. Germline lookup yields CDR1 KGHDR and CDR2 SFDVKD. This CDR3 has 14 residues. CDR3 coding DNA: TGTGCCACCAGTGACCGGGACAGCCCCTTTAGGCAGTATTTT. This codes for CATSDRDSPFRQYF.

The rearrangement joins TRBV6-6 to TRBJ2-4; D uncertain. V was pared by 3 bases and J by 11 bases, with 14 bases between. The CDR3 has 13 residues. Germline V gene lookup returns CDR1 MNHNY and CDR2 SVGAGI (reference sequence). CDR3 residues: CASSYAQKKFQYF. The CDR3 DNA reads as TGTGCCAGCAGTTATGCGCAGAAAAAATTTCAGTACTTC.

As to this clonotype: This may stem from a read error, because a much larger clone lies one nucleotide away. The CDR3 DNA reads as TGCTCCAGCAGCCCCGACATCGGATACAATGAGCAGTTCTTC. Its protein is CSSSPDIGYNEQFF. The chain is built from TRBV5-1 and TRBJ2-1; D is ambiguous. The CDR3 sequence is 14 residues long. The germline V gene has CDR1 SGHRS and CDR2 YFSETQ. The whole variable domain, remainder taken from reference TRBV5-1 and TRBJ2-1, is KAGVTQTPRYLIKTRGQQVTLSCSPISGHRSVSWYQQTPGQGLQFLFEYFSETQRNKGNFPGRFSGRQFSNSRSEMNVSTLELGDSALYLCSSSPDIGYNEQFFGPGTRLTVL.

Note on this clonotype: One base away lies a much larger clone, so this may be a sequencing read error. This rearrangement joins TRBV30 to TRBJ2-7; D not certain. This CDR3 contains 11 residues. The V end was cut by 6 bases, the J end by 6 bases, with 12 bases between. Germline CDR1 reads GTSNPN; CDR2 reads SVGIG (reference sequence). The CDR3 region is CACIMGFEQYF. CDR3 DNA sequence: TGTGCCTGTATTATGGGTTTCGAGCAGTACTTC.

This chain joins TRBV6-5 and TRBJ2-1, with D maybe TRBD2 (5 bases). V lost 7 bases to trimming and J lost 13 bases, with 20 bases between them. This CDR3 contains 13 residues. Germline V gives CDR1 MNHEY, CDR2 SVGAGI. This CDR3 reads CASTLTSETVQFF. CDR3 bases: TGTGCCAGCACCCTTACTAGTGAGACTGTCCAGTTCTTC.

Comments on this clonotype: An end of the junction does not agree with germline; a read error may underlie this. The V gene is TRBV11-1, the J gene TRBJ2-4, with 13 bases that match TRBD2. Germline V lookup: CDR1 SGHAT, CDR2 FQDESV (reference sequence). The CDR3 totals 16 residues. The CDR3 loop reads CTSIPGTSGTKNIQYF. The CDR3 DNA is TGTACCAGCATTCCCGGGACTAGCGGGACCAAAAACATTCAGTACTTC.

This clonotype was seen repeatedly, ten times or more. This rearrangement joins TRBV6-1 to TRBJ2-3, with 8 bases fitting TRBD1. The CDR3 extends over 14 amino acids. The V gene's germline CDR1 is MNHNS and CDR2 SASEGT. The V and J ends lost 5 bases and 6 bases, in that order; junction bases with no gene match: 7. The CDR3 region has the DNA TGTGCCAGCAGTTTGGACAGGGTAGGGGATACGCAGTATTTT. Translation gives CASSLDRVGDTQYF.

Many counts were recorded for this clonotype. The CDR3 spells CSVAEGGSGLNIQYF. Here the CDR3 DNA reads TGCAGCGTCGCTGAAGGGGGATCGGGTCTTAACATTCAGTACTTC. The J gene is TRBJ2-4, the V gene TRBV29-1, with D perhaps TRBD1 (6 bases). The CDR3 totals 15 residues. V lost 6 bases and J lost 7, with 22 bases in between. The germline V gene encodes CDR1 SQVTM and CDR2 ANQGSEA. Variable domain in full (rest from reference TRBV29-1 and TRBJ2-4): SAVISQKPSRDICQRGTSLTIQCQVDSQVTMMFWYRQQPGQSLTLIATANQGSEATYESGFVIDKFPISRPNLTFSTLTVSNMSPEDSSIYLCSVAEGGSGLNIQYFGAGTRLSVL.

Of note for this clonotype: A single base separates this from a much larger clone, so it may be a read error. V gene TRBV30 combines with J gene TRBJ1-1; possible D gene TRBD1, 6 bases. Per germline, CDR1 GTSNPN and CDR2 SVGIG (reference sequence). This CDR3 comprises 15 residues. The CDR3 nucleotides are TGTGCCTGGGGTGTTTGGGGGGGGCGGAAGACTGAAGCTTTCTTT. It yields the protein CAWGVWGGRKTEAFF.